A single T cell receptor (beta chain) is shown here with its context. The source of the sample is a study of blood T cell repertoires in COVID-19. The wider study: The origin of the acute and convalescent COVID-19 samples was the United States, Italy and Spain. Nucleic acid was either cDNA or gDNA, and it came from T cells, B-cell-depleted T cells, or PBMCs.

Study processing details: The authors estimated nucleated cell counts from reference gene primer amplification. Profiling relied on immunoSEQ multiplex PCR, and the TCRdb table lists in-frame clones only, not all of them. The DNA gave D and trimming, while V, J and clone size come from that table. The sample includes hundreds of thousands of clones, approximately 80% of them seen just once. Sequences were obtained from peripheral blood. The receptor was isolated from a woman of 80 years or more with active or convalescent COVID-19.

In DNA form, the CDR3 reads TGTGCCACCAGCAAAGGGGACAGCGATAATGAAAAACTGTTTTTT. It yields the protein CATSKGDSDNEKLFF. The chain links TRBV15 to TRBJ1-4, with 7 bases lining up with TRBD1. The CDR3 runs to 15 residues. Germline lookup yields CDR1 LNHNV and CDR2 YYDKDF (reference sequence). V shed 4 bases, J shed 4 bases, and the junction held 6 bases outside the gene matches.